This TCR beta chain emerged from a study of long-term antiretroviral therapy in people with HIV. Study results and caveats: Transplant donor controls retained higher diversity, though diversity increased after ART. The clones with expansion before ART were dominant in the repertoire at all time points.

A note on this clone: What it binds is unknown.

Survey-level resolution applied to immunoSEQ assay v3.0. Profiling relied on immunoSEQ multiplex PCR, and the TCRdb table lists in-frame clones only, not all of them. The sample gives over 25,000 clones, roughly 80% of which show up once; approximately 10% is in the top ten. This sequence originates from a man aged 35-49 years with HIV. Sequencing used unsorted PBMCs, obtained 3 years after starting antiretroviral therapy.

CDR3 bases: TGTGCCAGTAGTCCCGGGACGGGAATGAACACTGAAGCTTTCTTT. Translating it yields CASSPGTGMNTEAFF. This rearrangement joins TRBV19 to TRBJ1-1; D might be TRBD1 (5 bases). The CDR3 loop spans 15 amino acids. From germline, CDR1 is LNHDA and CDR2 SQIVND (reference sequence). V lost 5 bases and J lost 0, with 13 bases in between.